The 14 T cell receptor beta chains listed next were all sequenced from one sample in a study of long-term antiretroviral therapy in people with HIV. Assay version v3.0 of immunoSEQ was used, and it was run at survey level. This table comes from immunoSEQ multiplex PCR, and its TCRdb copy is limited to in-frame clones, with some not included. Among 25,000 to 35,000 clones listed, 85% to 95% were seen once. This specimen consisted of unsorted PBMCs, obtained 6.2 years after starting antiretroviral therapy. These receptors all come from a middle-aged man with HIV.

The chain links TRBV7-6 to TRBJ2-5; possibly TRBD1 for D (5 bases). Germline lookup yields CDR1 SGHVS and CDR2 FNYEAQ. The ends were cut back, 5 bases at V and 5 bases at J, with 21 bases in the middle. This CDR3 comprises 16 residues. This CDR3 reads CASSQQTLGAMETQYF. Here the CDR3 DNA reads TGTGCCAGCAGCCAACAAACCCTTGGGGCAATGGAGACCCAGTACTTC.

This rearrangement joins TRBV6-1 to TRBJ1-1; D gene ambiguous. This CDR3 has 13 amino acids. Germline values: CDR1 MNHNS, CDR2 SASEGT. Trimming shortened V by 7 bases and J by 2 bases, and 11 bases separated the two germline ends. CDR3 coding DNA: TGTGCCAGCACTTCCCTTGCTAACACTGAAGCTTTCTTT. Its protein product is CASTSLANTEAFF.

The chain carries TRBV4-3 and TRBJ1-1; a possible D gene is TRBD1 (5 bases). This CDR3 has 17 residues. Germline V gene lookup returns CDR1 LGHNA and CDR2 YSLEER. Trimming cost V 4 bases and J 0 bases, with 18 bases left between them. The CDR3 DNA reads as TGCGCCAGCAGCCCTGATGGACTGGGAGGGGTGAACACTGAAGCTTTCTTT. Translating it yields CASSPDGLGGVNTEAFF.

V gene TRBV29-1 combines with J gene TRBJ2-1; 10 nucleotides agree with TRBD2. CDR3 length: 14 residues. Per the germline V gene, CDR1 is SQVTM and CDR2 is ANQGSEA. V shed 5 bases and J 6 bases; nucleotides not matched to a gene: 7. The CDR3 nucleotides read TGCAGCGTTTTCGGAGCGGGGGGGCTCAATGAGCAGTTCTTC. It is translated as CSVFGAGGLNEQFF.

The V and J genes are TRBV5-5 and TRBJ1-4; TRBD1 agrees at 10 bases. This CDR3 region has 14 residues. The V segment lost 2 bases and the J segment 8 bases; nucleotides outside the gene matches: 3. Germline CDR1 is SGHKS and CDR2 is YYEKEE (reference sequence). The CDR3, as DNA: TGTGCCAGCAGCTTCGGGACAGGGGCCGAAAAACTGTTTTTT. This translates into CASSFGTGAEKLFF.

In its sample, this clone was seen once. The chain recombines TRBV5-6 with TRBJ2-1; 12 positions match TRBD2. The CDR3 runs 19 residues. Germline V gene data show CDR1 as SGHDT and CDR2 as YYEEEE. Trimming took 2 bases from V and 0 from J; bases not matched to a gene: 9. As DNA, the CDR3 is TGTGCCAGCAGCTTACGGACTAGCGGGGCCTCGAGCTCCTACAATGAGCAGTTCTTC. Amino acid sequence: CASSLRTSGASSSYNEQFF.

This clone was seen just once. The CDR3 sequence is CASSSRQAGNTIYF. The CDR3 DNA reads as TGTGCCAGTAGTAGTCGGCAGGCTGGAAACACCATATATTTT. The chain joins TRBV19 to TRBJ1-3; D gene uncertain. Germline CDR1 is LNHDA and CDR2 is SQIVND (reference sequence). V lost 4 bases and J lost 2, with 9 bases in between. The CDR3 extends over 14 amino acids. Based on the CDR3 plus reference TRBV19 and TRBJ1-3, the full variable domain is DGGITQSPKYLFRKEGQNVTLSCEQNLNHDAMYWYRQDPGQGLRLIYYSQIVNDFQKGDIAEGYSVSREKKESFPLTVTSAQKNPTAFYLCASSSRQAGNTIYFGEGSWLTVV.

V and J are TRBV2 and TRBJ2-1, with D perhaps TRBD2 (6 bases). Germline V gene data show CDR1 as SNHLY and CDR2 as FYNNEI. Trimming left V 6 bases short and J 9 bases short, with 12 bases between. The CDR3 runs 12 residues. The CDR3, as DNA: TGTGCCAGCAGGGACCTGGGGGGTGAGCAGTTCTTC. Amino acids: CASRDLGGEQFF.

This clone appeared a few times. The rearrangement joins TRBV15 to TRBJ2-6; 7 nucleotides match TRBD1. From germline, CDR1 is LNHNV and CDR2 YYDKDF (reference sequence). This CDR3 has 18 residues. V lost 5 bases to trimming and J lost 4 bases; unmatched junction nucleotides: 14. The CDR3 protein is CATSGRDSGPLGANVLTF. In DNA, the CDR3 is TGTGCCACCAGCGGACGGGACAGTGGTCCATTGGGGGCCAACGTCCTGACTTTC.

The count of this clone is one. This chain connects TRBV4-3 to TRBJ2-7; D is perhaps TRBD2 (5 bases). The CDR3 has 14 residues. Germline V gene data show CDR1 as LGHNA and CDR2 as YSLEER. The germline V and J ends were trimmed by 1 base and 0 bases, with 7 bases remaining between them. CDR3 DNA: TGCGCCAGCAGCCAAGCTGGACTCTCCTACGAGCAGTACTTC. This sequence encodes CASSQAGLSYEQYF.

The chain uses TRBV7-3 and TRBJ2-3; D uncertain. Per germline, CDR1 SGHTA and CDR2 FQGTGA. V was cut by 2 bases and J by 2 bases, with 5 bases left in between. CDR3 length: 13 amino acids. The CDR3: CASSLDNTDTQYF. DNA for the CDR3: TGTGCCAGCAGCTTAGACAACACAGATACGCAGTATTTT.

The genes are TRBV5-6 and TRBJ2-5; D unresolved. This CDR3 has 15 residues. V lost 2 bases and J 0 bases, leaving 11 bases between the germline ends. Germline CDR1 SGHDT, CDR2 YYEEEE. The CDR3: CASSFLAEYQETQYF. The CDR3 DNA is TGTGCCAGCAGCTTCTTAGCCGAGTACCAAGAGACCCAGTACTTC.

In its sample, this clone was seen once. The CDR3 DNA follows: TGTGCCTGGAGTGTACGTGGCACCATATATTTT. Translated, it gives CAWSVRGTIYF. The chain couples TRBV30 to TRBJ1-3; no definite D call. Germline V gene sequence: CDR1 GTSNPN, CDR2 SVGIG (reference sequence). The V and J ends lost 0 bases and 9 bases respectively, with 6 bases between them. The CDR3 has 11 residues.

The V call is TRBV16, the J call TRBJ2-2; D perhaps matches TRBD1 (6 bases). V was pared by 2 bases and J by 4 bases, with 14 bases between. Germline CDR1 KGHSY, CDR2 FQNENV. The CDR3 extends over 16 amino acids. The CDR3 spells CASSQTQGRLTGELFF. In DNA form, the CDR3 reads TGTGCCAGCAGCCAAACACAGGGACGTCTCACCGGGGAGCTGTTTTTT.